This T cell receptor (beta chain) appears in the sequencing data of a study of blood T cell repertoires in COVID-19. This clone was counted only a few times. Clones were sequenced by immunoSEQ multiplex PCR, and TCRdb holds only the in-frame ones, with some missing. The profile covers around 380,000 clones, with around 87% appearing a single time and under 1.5% taken by the ten largest. Sequencing was carried out using PBMCs or T cells enriched from blood (not recorded which). The clonotype originates from a man aged 25-45 years who had recovered from COVID-19.

The DNA for the CDR3 is TGTGCCAGCACCCGGACAGGTGAAAAACTGTTTTTT. Translated, it gives CASTRTGEKLFF. The chain uses TRBV6-5 and TRBJ1-4; 7 bases line up with TRBD1. The CDR3 consists of 12 residues. Germline lookup yields CDR1 MNHEY and CDR2 SVGAGI. V lost 7 bases and J lost 7; bases outside the gene matches: 3.